Shown below are 12 T cell receptor beta chains from a single sample sequenced in a study of vaccination and CD4 T cells after COVID-19. Cultured CD4+ T cell DNA was sequenced using the Oncomine TCR Beta short-read assay. In this case, cultured CD4+ T cells provided the extracted genomic DNA. TCRdb re-called the PCR reads through MiXCR, storing one row per CDR3 protein. Altogether some 10,000 distinct CDR3 sequences are present, approximately 34% being singletons, with the ten largest covering 22%. Their antigens are not known. Treatment indicated: approximately 9-day PBMC culture with coronavirus spike peptide pools or control peptides (ViraFEST assay). CD4+ T-cell collection from the unexposed donor predated the COVID-19 pandemic (2011-2018). The sample consisted of CD4+ T cells from blood, cultured in vitro. The source of these receptors is a human donor in good health.

Worth noting for this clonotype: Sequence at one end of the junction differs from germline and may be a read error. The chain couples TRBV20-1 to TRBJ1-1; 8 nucleotides agree with TRBD1. Germline values: CDR1 DFQATT, CDR2 SNEGSKA (reference sequence). The CDR3 runs 14 residues. The CDR3 region is CSVRTQGAVTEAFF. CDR3 sequence (DNA): TGCAGTGTTAGAACTCAGGGGGCTGTCACTGAAGCTTTCTTT.

The chain recombines TRBV4-2 with TRBJ1-1, with D perhaps TRBD1 (5 bases). The V gene's germline CDR1 is LGHNA and CDR2 YNFKEQ. The CDR3 has 14 residues. V gave up 8 bases and J gave up 3 bases, with 16 bases separating them. The DNA for the CDR3 is TGTGCCAGCGGCGGGGGGGGAGGGGACACTGAAGCTTTCTTT. The encoded protein is CASGGGGGDTEAFF.

The chain is built from TRBV5-4 and TRBJ2-3, with D possibly called TRBD1 or TRBD2 (6 bases each). Trimming took 1 base from V and 2 from J, leaving 8 bases between them. The CDR3 totals 14 residues. Germline lookup yields CDR1 SGHNT and CDR2 YYREEE (reference sequence). CDR3 DNA: TGTGCCAGCAGCTTGTCGGGGGCCACAGATACGCAGTATTTT. This translates into CASSLSGATDTQYF.

This sequence joins TRBV14 and TRBJ2-7, with 7 bases fitting TRBD2. CDR3 length equals 14 residues. Germline V gene data show CDR1 as SGHDN and CDR2 as FVKESK. With V trimmed by 4 bases and J by 6 bases, 9 bases remained unmatched. CDR3 amino acids: CASSLRAGWREQYF. The CDR3 coding sequence is TGTGCCAGCAGCCTTCGAGCGGGATGGCGCGAGCAGTACTTC.

The chain joins TRBV6-5 to TRBJ2-1, with 12 bases that match TRBD2. The CDR3 has 17 residues. From germline, CDR1 is MNHEY and CDR2 SVGAGI. The ends lost 2 bases at V and 6 bases at J; junction bases unmatched: 8. This chain's CDR3 is CASSYQGTSGPLNEQFF. CDR3 nucleotide sequence: TGTGCCAGCAGTTACCAAGGGACTAGCGGGCCCCTCAATGAGCAGTTCTTC.

The chain recombines TRBV5-6 with TRBJ1-5; no clear D. Trimming left V 1 base short and J 6 bases short, with 29 bases between. Per germline, CDR1 SGHDT and CDR2 YYEEEE. This CDR3 spans 20 amino acids. The CDR3 loop reads CASSLQRHGERIWASQPQHF. CDR3 nucleotide sequence: TGTGCCAGCAGCTTGCAAAGACACGGAGAGAGGATCTGGGCGTCTCAGCCCCAGCATTTT.

The chain links TRBV30 to TRBJ2-5, with TRBD2 matching over 13 bases. V was pared by 5 bases and J by 5 bases, with 2 bases of the junction left unmatched. The CDR3 totals 13 residues. Germline V gives CDR1 GTSNPN, CDR2 SVGIG (reference sequence). The CDR3 sequence: CAWGLAGAETQYF. The CDR3 DNA reads as TGTGCCTGGGGACTAGCGGGAGCCGAGACCCAGTACTTC.

This rearrangement joins TRBV24-1 to TRBJ2-5, with 8 positions matching TRBD1. V lost 1 base to trimming and J lost 5 bases; unmatched junction nucleotides: 14. Germline CDR1 reads KGHDR; CDR2 reads SFDVKD. The CDR3 extends over 18 amino acids. CDR3 sequence reads: CATSDFQVSQGAGETQYF. As DNA, the CDR3 is TGTGCCACCAGTGATTTCCAGGTGTCGCAGGGGGCGGGGGAGACCCAGTACTTC.

This clonotype was counted a few times. The chain combines TRBV19 with TRBJ2-1; TRBD2 is a possible D gene (6 bases). Germline values: CDR1 LNHDA, CDR2 SQIVND (reference sequence). The CDR3 extends over 16 amino acids. Trimming took 7 bases from V and 6 from J, leaving 22 bases between them. The CDR3 DNA reads as TGTGCCAGTACCCCACCCTATGCGCGGGGCCGCAATGAGCAGTTCTTC. It yields the protein CASTPPYARGRNEQFF.

This clonotype was seen only a few times. V gene TRBV10-3 combines with J gene TRBJ2-7, with D possibly matching TRBD1 (5 bases). CDR3 length equals 13 residues. Looked up from germline, CDR1 is ENHRY and CDR2 is SYGVKD. The V and J ends lost 7 bases and 4 bases respectively, with 14 bases between them. The DNA for the CDR3 is TGTGCCATCACGTCTCCGGACACATACGAGCAGTACTTC. Translating it yields CAITSPDTYEQYF.

The chain carries TRBV20-1 and TRBJ1-2, with D perhaps matching TRBD1 (6 bases). The germline V and J ends were trimmed by 3 bases and 8 bases, with 13 bases remaining between them. Germline values: CDR1 DFQATT, CDR2 SNEGSKA (reference sequence). The CDR3 has 12 residues. In nucleotides, the CDR3 is TGCAGTGCTAGTTCAGGGGCGCAGGGCTACACCTTC. This gives the protein CSASSGAQGYTF.

V is TRBV20-1 and J is TRBJ2-1; 12 positions match TRBD2. The CDR3 has 14 residues. Germline CDR1 reads DFQATT; CDR2 reads SNEGSKA (reference sequence). Germline trimming cut 3 bases from V and 7 bases from J; bases unmatched to any gene: 4. In DNA form, the CDR3 reads TGCAGTGCTAGTCGACTAGCGGGAGTAAATGAGCAGTTCTTC. This translates into CSASRLAGVNEQFF.